This passage covers 4 T cell receptor beta chains from one sample sequenced in a study of T cells in Graves' hyperthyroidism and ophthalmopathy. The TCR beta CDR3 regions underwent amplification using RNA transcripts as the source. TCR CDR3 underwent first-round RT-PCR with the HTBI primer set. One entry per CDR3 protein results from TCRdb running MiXCR on the multiplex PCR reads. This sample carries under 800,000 distinct CDR3 sequences, around 15% of them seen once, and the ten largest clones take more than 8.5%. Sequencing was done on a sample of blood. The receptors come from a woman between 18 and 29 years old with Graves' hyperthyroidism.

This clonotype was recorded at least ten times. This chain links TRBV4-3 with TRBJ2-5; D unresolved. Germline V gives CDR1 LGHNA, CDR2 YSLEER. The CDR3 has 16 residues. V lost 0 bases, J lost 0 bases, and 11 bases lay in between. CDR3: CASSQDAGTYQETQYF. The CDR3 DNA reads as TGCGCCAGCAGCCAAGATGCCGGCACTTACCAAGAGACCCAGTACTTC.

This clonotype appeared many times. V usage is TRBV20-1 and J usage is TRBJ2-7, with D hard to call. Trimming took 1 base from V and 0 from J, leaving 7 bases between them. The CDR3 runs to 13 residues. The germline CDR1 and CDR2 sequences are DFQATT and SNEGSKA (reference sequence). The CDR3 DNA is TGCAGTGCTAGAGGAAGGGACTCCTACGAGCAGTACTTC. Its translation: CSARGRDSYEQYF.

This clonotype was observed many times. The gene calls are TRBV6-2 or TRBV6-3 and TRBJ2-1; tentatively, D is TRBD2 (5 bases). The CDR3 consists of 15 residues. Germline CDR1 and CDR2: MNHEY and SVGEGT. Trimming took 5 bases from V and 1 from J, leaving 12 bases between them. The CDR3 DNA sequence: TGTGCCAGCAGTCCTCCCGGGGAGTCCTACAATGAGCAGTTCTTC. It codes for CASSPPGESYNEQFF.

CDR3 sequence reads: CASRVAGVNEQFF. CDR3 nucleotide sequence: TGTGCCAGCAGGGTGGCGGGAGTGAATGAGCAGTTCTTC. V is TRBV12-3 or TRBV12-4 and J is TRBJ2-1; 7 bases agree with TRBD2. V lost 6 bases and J lost 7; bases outside the gene matches: 6. This CDR3 is built from 13 residues.